Following are 2 T cell receptor beta chains from one sample sequenced in a study of response to subunit inactivated influenza vaccine. TCRdb re-derived calls from the RT-PCR reads in MiXCR, one entry per CDR3 protein. The sample contains 450,000 to 700,000 distinct CDR3 sequences, around 15% of which appear only once. Sequenced here: PBMCs from blood, sampled roughly 13 days after vaccination. Receptors originate from a man aged 50-60 years who received an inactivated influenza vaccine.

In this sample, this clonotype turned up once. The rearrangement joins TRBV7-3 to TRBJ2-2; 8 nucleotides line up with TRBD2. Germline values: CDR1 SGHTA, CDR2 FQGTGA. J lost 6 bases, V lost 4 bases, and 4 bases had no gene match. The CDR3 covers 14 residues. The CDR3, as DNA: TGTGCCAGCAGCTCAGGACTAGCACCCGGGGAGCTGTTTTTT. Protein: CASSSGLAPGELFF.

This rearrangement joins TRBV29-1 to TRBJ2-1; D unresolved. Between the trimmed V and J ends, which lost 3 bases and 0 bases, there was a span of 15 bases. The CDR3 loop spans 16 amino acids. From germline, CDR1 is SQVTM and CDR2 ANQGSEA. The CDR3 nucleotides are TGCAGCGTTGATGGGGTTCAGTTCAGCTCCTACAATGAGCAGTTCTTC. Its translation: CSVDGVQFSSYNEQFF.